Below, 3 T cell receptor beta chains from the same sample are listed, as sequenced in a study of metastatic and nonmetastatic thyroid tumors (dated by TCRdb to the early 2020s). Library method: PCR. TCRdb lists the instrument as Illumina HiSeq 4000. TCRdb ran its own pipeline on the public reads, namely fastp trimming at Q25 and MiXCR clone calling, and kept in-frame beta chains. This sample has approximately 17,000 clones in its table, and under 30% of those were observed once. The leading ten clones occupy 22% of the sample. None of the patients had been given any treatment before thyroid surgery. Sequencing was performed on tumor tissue. These receptor sequences come from a female donor with papillary thyroid cancer or a benign thyroid nodule (not recorded which). Some clones in this sample may be carry-over from other donors' samples.

This clone has more than one count but fewer than ten. The rearrangement joins TRBV6-2 or TRBV6-3 to TRBJ2-1; 10 positions agree with TRBD2. V was clipped by 3 bases and J by 10 bases; unmatched bases: 9. From germline, CDR1 is MNHEY and CDR2 SVGEGT. The CDR3 sequence is 15 residues long. This CDR3 is CASSYSASGGGEQFF. Here the CDR3 DNA reads TGTGCCAGCAGTTATTCGGCTAGCGGGGGTGGGGAGCAGTTCTTC.

Ten or more counts support this clone. The same CDR3 is also encoded by other DNA sequences in this sample. The V and J genes are TRBV2 and TRBJ2-3; no clear D gene. Trimming took off 1 base at V and 1 base at J, with 3 bases between the two ends. The CDR3 is 13 amino acids. The germline V gene encodes CDR1 SNHLY and CDR2 FYNNEI. CDR3 sequence: CASSEEGTDTQYF. The DNA of the CDR3 is TGTGCCAGCAGTGAAGAGGGCACAGATACGCAGTATTTT.

This clone is termed medium-sized (0.01 to 0.1%). The chain recombines TRBV2 with TRBJ1-6; D gene uncertain. Trimming removed 1 base from V and 0 bases from J, with 7 bases in between. The germline gives CDR1 SNHLY, CDR2 FYNNEI. CDR3 length: 16 amino acids. CDR3 residues: CASSEEGSSYNSPLHF. The CDR3 DNA is TGTGCCAGCAGTGAAGAAGGCAGCTCCTATAATTCACCCCTCCACTTT.